The T cell receptor (beta chain) under discussion was sequenced for a study of identical twins. Study results and limitations: Zero-insertion results could be subject to partial confounding by invariant MAIT and iNKT cells. Conclusions were drawn cross-sectionally by statistical analysis, without following the same donors.

Concerning this clonotype itself: Its antigen is still unknown.

MiXCR, run by TCRdb on the 5' RACE reads, gives a single entry per CDR3 protein. The sample contains roughly 770,000 distinct CDR3 sequences, roughly 18% of which appear only once. V was cut by 4 bases and J by 0 bases, with 7 bases left in between. CDR1 is SQVTM, CDR2 ANQGSEA, per germline. The CDR3 is 12 residues long. This sample was shared with a second study, whose subject was T cells expressing NK-cell markers. This second study notes: With respect to HCMV, seven of the eight sequenced donors were seropositive, and one was seronegative.

The specimen sequenced was PBMCs. The TCR sequence derives from a woman aged 18-30 years in good health. The V call is TRBV29-1, the J call TRBJ2-7; a possible D gene is TRBD2 (5 bases). For the CDR3, the DNA is TGCAGCGTTGCAGAGGGCTCCTACGAGCAGTACTTC. Its protein product is CSVAEGSYEQYF.